This T cell receptor beta chain was recovered during a study of T cell responses to AZD1222 COVID-19 vaccine. The protocol was immunoSEQ multiplex PCR, while the TCRdb copy is restricted to in-frame clones and leaves out a portion. The sample consists of about 50,000 clones, around 85% of them appearing once. CDR3 length: 15 amino acids. V lost 5 bases and J lost 5; bases outside the gene matches: 7. Per germline, CDR1 SGHRS and CDR2 YFSETQ. The sequence was collected from an adult in good health. The chain is built from TRBV5-1 and TRBJ2-2; TRBD1 matches 9 bases. The sequencing here drew on peripheral blood, taken on day 0 of AZD1222 vaccination. CDR3 residues: CASSWTGEVTGELFF. The DNA of the CDR3 is TGCGCCAGCAGTTGGACAGGGGAGGTAACCGGGGAGCTGTTTTTT. The full variable domain, its missing parts supplied by reference TRBV5-1 and TRBJ2-2, is KAGVTQTPRYLIKTRGQQVTLSCSPISGHRSVSWYQQTPGQGLQFLFEYFSETQRNKGNFPGRFSGRQFSNSRSEMNVSTLELGDSALYLCASSWTGEVTGELFFGEGSRLTVL.